Sequencing of this T cell receptor beta chain was carried out in a study of blood T cell repertoires in COVID-19. The wider study: Whether acute or convalescent, the COVID-19 samples came from the United States, Italy and Spain. Nucleic acid was either cDNA or gDNA, and it came from T cells, B-cell-depleted T cells, or PBMCs.

Recruitment covered fewer than 25 US areas and drew participants whose ages spanned about 18 to 100 years. Cohort assignment relied on participant-reported clinical history. The CDR3 has 14 amino acids. Germline V gives CDR1 MNHEY, CDR2 SVGAGI. Losses at the gene ends were 6 bases for V and 6 bases for J; bases not matched to a gene: 4. Sequencing used immunoSEQ multiplex PCR; TCRdb keeps in-frame clones, though not all of them. The table has about 180,000 clones, 84% seen once; the top ten hold around 15%. Sequenced material: PBMCs or T cells enriched from blood (not recorded which). J is TRBJ2-1 and V is TRBV6-5, with 11 bases that match TRBD2. The clonotype was recovered from a man aged 50 or older who had recovered from COVID-19. The CDR3 DNA follows: TGTGCCAGCAGGGGGACTAGCGGCCTCAATGAGCAGTTCTTC. It specifies CASRGTSGLNEQFF.